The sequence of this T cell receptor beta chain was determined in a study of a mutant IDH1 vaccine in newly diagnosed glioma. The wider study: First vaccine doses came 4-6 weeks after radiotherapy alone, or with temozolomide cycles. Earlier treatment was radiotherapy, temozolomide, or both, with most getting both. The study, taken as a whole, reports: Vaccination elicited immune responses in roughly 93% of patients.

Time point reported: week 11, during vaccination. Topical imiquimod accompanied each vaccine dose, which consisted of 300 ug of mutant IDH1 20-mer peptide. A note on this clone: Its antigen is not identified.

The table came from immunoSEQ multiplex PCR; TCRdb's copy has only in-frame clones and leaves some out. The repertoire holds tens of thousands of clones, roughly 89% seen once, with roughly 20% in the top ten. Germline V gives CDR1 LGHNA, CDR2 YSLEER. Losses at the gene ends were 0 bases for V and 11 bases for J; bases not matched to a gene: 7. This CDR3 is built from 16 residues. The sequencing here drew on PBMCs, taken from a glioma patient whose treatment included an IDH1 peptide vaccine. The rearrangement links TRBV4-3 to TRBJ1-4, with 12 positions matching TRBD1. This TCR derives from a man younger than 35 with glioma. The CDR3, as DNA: TGCGCCAGCAGCCAAGATATGGGACAGGGGGCGCGGAAACTGTTTTTT. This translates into CASSQDMGQGARKLFF.